The 11 T cell receptor beta chains below all came from one sample that was sequenced in a study of CXCR3-negative and CXCR3-positive naive CD8 T cells. cDNA libraries for TRB were generated by 5' RACE incorporating UMI labels. From its re-call of the 5' RACE reads, TCRdb lists each CDR3 protein once, without DNA. There are fewer than 55,000 distinct CDR3 sequences in the sample, with approximately 1.5% held by the top ten. Sequencing was carried out using naive CXCR3- CD8+ T cells from blood. Subset described: CD45RO-CCR7+CD27+CD95- naive CD8+ T cells lacking CXCR3 (TNR3-). The receptors shown here come from a human donor in good health. Some clones in this sample may be carry-over from other donors' samples.

V is TRBV3-1 and J is TRBJ1-1. Germline values: CDR1 LGHDT, CDR2 YNNKEL (reference sequence). This CDR3 spans 13 amino acids. CDR3 protein: CASSFEGNTEAFF. Full variable domain (missing parts from reference TRBV3-1 and TRBJ1-1): DTAVSQTPKYLVTQMGNDKSIKCEQNLGHDTMYWYKQDSKKFLKIMFSYNNKELIINETVPNRFSPKSPDKAHLNLHINSLELGDSAVYFCASSFEGNTEAFFGQGTRLTVV.

This chain joins TRBV7-6 and TRBJ1-1. Looked up from germline, CDR1 is SGHVS and CDR2 is FNYEAQ. CDR3 length equals 15 residues. The CDR3 spells CASSLGGTMNTEAFF. Complete variable domain (other parts from reference TRBV7-6 and TRBJ1-1): GAGVSQSPRYKVTKRGQDVALRCDPISGHVSLYWYRQALGQGPEFLTYFNYEAQQDKSGLPNDRFSAERPEGSISTLTIQRTEQRDSAMYRCASSLGGTMNTEAFFGQGTRLTVV.

The gene calls are TRBV7-9 and TRBJ2-1; TCRdb designates TRBD2, a call that cannot be tested without DNA. This CDR3 is built from 15 residues. Germline values: CDR1 SEHNR, CDR2 FQNEAQ (reference sequence). This CDR3 reads CASSLAGGIGNEQFF.

The V gene is TRBV20-1, the J gene TRBJ2-3. The V gene's germline CDR1 is DFQATT and CDR2 SNEGSKA (reference sequence). The CDR3 is 16 amino acids. CDR3 sequence: CSATTPETPHTDTQYF.

The rearrangement links TRBV9 to TRBJ1-1; there is no DNA to check the TCRdb D call of TRBD1. The germline gives CDR1 SGDLS, CDR2 YYNGEE. The CDR3 consists of 16 residues. CDR3 residues: CASSVHREGRNTEAFF.

The genes are TRBV28 and TRBJ1-5. This CDR3 spans 16 amino acids. The germline V gene encodes CDR1 MDHEN and CDR2 SYDVKM. The CDR3 reads CAALMEGSGSNQPQHF.

The chain has TRBV27 and TRBJ2-1; TCRdb names TRBD2, which stays unverified in the absence of DNA. Germline V CDR1 and CDR2: MNHEY, SMNVEV (reference sequence). The CDR3 totals 13 residues. CDR3 residues: CASTGLAGGEQFF.

The J gene is TRBJ2-3, the V gene TRBV7-3. Germline V gene sequence: CDR1 SGHTA, CDR2 FQGTGA. The CDR3 has 13 residues. CDR3 in amino acids: CASSHEPTDTQYF.

This chain joins TRBV6-2 or TRBV6-3 and TRBJ1-1; TCRdb designates TRBD1, a call that cannot be tested without DNA. Germline V gives CDR1 MNHEY, CDR2 SVGEGT. The CDR3 spans 14 residues. This chain's CDR3 is CASMPATGSTEAFF.

The rearrangement uses TRBV27 and TRBJ1-5; TCRdb names TRBD1, which stays unverified in the absence of DNA. CDR3 size: 13 residues. The germline V gene has CDR1 MNHEY and CDR2 SMNVEV (reference sequence). The CDR3 loop is CASSRRGHQPQHF.

The rearrangement uses TRBV14 and TRBJ2-1. Germline V CDR1 and CDR2: SGHDN, FVKESK. This CDR3 comprises 13 residues. The CDR3 loop reads CASSQVFGSFMVF.